The TCR beta chain described here comes from a study of T cell responses to AZD1222 COVID-19 vaccine. TCRdb's copy holds only in-frame clones and misses some; the assay was immunoSEQ multiplex PCR. The repertoire consists of roughly 150,000 clones, with about nine tenths occurring once and the leading ten covering more than 5%. Germline V gene lookup returns CDR1 MDHEN and CDR2 SYDVKM. V gave up 6 bases and J gave up 5 bases; unmatched junction bases: 12. The CDR3 loop spans 15 amino acids. The input for sequencing was peripheral blood, taken on day 0 of AZD1222 vaccination. The clonotype originates from an adult in good health. This sequence joins TRBV28 and TRBJ1-2; TRBD1 agrees at 7 bases. CDR3 sequence reads: CASSKGTERPYGYTF. The CDR3 DNA follows: TGTGCCAGCAGCAAGGGGACAGAGAGGCCTTATGGCTACACCTTC.